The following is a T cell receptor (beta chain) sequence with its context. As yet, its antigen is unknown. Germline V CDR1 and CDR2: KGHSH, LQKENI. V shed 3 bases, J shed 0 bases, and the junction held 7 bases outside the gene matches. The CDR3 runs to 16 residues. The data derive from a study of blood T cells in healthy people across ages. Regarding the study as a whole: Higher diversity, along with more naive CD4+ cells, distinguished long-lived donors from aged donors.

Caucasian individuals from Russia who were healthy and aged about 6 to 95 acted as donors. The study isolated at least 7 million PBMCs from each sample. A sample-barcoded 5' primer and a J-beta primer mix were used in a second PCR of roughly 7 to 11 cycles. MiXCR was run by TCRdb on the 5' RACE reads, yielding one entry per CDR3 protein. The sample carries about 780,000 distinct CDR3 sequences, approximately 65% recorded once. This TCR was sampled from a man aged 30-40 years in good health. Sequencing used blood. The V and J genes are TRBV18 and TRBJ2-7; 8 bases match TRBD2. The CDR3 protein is CASSPSGGPFSYEQYF. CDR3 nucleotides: TGTGCCAGCTCACCGAGCGGGGGCCCCTTCTCCTACGAGCAGTACTTC. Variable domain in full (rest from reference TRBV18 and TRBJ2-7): NAGVMQNPRHLVRRRGQEARLRCSPMKGHSHVYWYRQLPEEGLKFMVYLQKENIIDESGMPKERFSAEFPKEGPSILRIQQVVRGDSAAYFCASSPSGGPFSYEQYFGPGTRLTVT.